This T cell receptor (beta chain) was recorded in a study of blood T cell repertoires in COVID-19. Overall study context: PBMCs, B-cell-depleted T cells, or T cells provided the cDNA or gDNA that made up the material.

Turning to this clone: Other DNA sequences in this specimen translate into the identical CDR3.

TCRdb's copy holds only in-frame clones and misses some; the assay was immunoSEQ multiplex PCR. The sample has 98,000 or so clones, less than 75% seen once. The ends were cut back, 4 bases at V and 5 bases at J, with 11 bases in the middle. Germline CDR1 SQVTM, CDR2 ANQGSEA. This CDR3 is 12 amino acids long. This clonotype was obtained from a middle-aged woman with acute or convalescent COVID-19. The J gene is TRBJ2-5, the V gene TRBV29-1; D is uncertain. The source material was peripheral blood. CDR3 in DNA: TGCAGCGTTGGAGGCGAGGAGGAGACCCAGTACTTC. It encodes CSVGGEEETQYF.